The rows below give T cell receptor beta chains drawn from one sample of a study of blood T cell repertoires in COVID-19. The repertoire was sequenced with immunoSEQ multiplex PCR; TCRdb's copy has only in-frame clones and lacks some. The sample yields around 230,000 clones, around 85% seen once. The sequenced sample was peripheral blood. Every receptor here comes from a man between 35 and 55 years old with acute or convalescent COVID-19. Both conserved end residues are part of each CDR3. A D gene is named only where the DNA matches it firmly. Clone size, where shown, is once, few, many, or a class for clones that have expanded.

abundance: NA
d_gene: TRBD1
v_gene: TRBV27
j_gene: TRBJ1-4
CDR3nt: TGTGCCAGCAGCTCACCGGGACAGGGGGTCGAAAAACTGTTTTTT
CDR3aa: CASSSPGQGVEKLFF

abundance: once
d_gene: TRBD1
v_gene: TRBV18
j_gene: TRBJ2-2
CDR3nt: TGTGCCAGCTCACCAAGGACAGGGCTGACGGTCGGGGAGCTGTTTTTT
CDR3aa: CASSPRTGLTVGELFF

abundance: NA
d_gene: NA
v_gene: TRBV3-1/TRBV3-2
j_gene: TRBJ2-1
CDR3nt: TGTGCCAGCAGCCAAGATTCCGGGACTTCCTACAATGAGCAGTTCTTC
CDR3aa: CASSQDSGTSYNEQFF

abundance: NA
d_gene: NA
v_gene: TRBV1
j_gene: TRBJ2-1
CDR3nt: TGCACCAGCAGCCAAGATCCGGGGTCTAACAATGAGCAGTTCTTC
CDR3aa: CTSSQDPGSNNEQFF

abundance: NA
d_gene: NA
v_gene: TRBV25-1
j_gene: TRBJ2-3
CDR3nt: TGTGCCAGCAGTGAATATCGAGGGAGTACAGATACGCAGTATTTT
CDR3aa: CASSEYRGSTDTQYF

abundance: NA
d_gene: NA
v_gene: TRBV5-1
j_gene: TRBJ1-4
CDR3nt: TGCGCCAGCAGCTTGAGGGGATCACGGGAAAAACTGTTTTTT
CDR3aa: CASSLRGSREKLFF

abundance: NA
d_gene: TRBD2
v_gene: TRBV2
j_gene: TRBJ2-5
CDR3nt: TGTGCCAGCAGTGTACTAGCGGGAGGAGAGACCCAGTACTTC
CDR3aa: CASSVLAGGETQYF

abundance: NA
d_gene: NA
v_gene: TRBV15
j_gene: TRBJ2-1
CDR3nt: TGTGCCACCAGCAGAGGAGAAGACATGTCCTACAATGAGCAGTTCTTC
CDR3aa: CATSRGEDMSYNEQFF

abundance: NA
d_gene: NA
v_gene: TRBV3-1/TRBV3-2
j_gene: TRBJ2-3
CDR3nt: TGTGCCAGCAGCCAAGATATGCTAGCTGCGCAGTATTTT
CDR3aa: CASSQDMLAAQYF

abundance: NA
d_gene: TRBD1
v_gene: TRBV27
j_gene: TRBJ1-4
CDR3nt: TGTGCCAGCAGTTTCGCCAGGGGGTCGACTGAAAAACTGTTTTTT
CDR3aa: CASSFARGSTEKLFF